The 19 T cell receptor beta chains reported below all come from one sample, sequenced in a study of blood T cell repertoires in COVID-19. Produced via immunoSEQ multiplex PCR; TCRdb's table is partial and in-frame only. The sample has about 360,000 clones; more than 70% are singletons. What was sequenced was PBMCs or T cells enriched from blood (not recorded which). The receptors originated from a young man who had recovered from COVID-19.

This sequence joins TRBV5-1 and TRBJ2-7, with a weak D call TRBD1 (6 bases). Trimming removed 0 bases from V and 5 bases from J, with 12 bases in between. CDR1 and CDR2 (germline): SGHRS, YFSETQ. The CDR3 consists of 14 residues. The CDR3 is CASSLVLGTNEQYF. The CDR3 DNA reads TGCGCCAGCAGCTTGGTTCTGGGGACAAACGAGCAGTACTTC.

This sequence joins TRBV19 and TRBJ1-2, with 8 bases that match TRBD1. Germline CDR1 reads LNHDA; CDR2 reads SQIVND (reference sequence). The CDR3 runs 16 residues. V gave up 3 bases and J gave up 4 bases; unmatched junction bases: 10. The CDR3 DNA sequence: TGTGCCAGTAGTATTGATGGACAGGGTCCAAGCTATGGCTACACCTTC. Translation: CASSIDGQGPSYGYTF.

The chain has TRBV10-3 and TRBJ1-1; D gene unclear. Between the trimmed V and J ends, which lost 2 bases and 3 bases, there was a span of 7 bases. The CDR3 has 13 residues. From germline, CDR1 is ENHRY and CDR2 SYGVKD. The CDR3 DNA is TGTGCCATCAGTGAGGGCAGATACACTGAAGCTTTCTTT. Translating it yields CAISEGRYTEAFF.

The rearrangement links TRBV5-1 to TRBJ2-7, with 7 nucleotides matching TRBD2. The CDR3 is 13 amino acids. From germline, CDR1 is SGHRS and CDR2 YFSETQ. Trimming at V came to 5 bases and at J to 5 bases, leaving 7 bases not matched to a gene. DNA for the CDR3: TGCGCCAGCAGGACTTCCCGGGGGGACGAGCAGTACTTC. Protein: CASRTSRGDEQYF.

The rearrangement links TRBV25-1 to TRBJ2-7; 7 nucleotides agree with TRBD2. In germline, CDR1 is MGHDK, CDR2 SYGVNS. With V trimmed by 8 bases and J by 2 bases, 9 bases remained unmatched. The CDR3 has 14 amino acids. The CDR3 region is CASSSRGSTYEQYF. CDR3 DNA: TGTGCCAGCTCCTCCCGCGGGAGTACCTACGAGCAGTACTTC.

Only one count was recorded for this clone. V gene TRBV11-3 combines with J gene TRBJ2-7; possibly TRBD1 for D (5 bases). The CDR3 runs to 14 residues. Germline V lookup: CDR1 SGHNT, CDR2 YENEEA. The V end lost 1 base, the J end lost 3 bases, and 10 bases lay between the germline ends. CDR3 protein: CASSLGSGIYEQYF. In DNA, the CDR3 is TGTGCCAGCAGCTTAGGGTCAGGGATCTACGAGCAGTACTTC. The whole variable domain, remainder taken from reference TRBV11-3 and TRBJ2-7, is EAGVVQSPRYKIIEKKQPVAFWCNPISGHNTLYWYLQNLGQGPELLIRYENEEAVDDSQLPKDRFSAERLKGVDSTLKIQPAELGDSAVYLCASSLGSGIYEQYFGPGTRLTVT.

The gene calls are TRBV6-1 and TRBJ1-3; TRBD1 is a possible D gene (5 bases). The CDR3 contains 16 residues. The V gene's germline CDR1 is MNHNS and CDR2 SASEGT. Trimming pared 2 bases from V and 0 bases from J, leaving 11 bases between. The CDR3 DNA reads TGTGCCAGCAGTGAACACACAGGCCGCTCTGGAAACACCATATATTTT. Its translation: CASSEHTGRSGNTIYF.

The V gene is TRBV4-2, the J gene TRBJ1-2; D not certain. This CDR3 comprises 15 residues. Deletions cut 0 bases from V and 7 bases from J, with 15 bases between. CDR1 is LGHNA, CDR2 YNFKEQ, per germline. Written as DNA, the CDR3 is TGTGCCAGCAGCCAAGATCTTACAACCGGCGGTGGCTACACCTTC. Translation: CASSQDLTTGGGYTF.

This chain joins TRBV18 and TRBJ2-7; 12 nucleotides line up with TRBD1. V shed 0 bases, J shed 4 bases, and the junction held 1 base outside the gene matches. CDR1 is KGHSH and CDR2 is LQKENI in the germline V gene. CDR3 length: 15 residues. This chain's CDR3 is CASSPPGQGAYEQYF. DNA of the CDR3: TGTGCCAGCTCACCACCGGGACAGGGGGCTTACGAGCAGTACTTC.

The DNA of the CDR3 is TGTGCCAGCGGACAGACAGATTCACCCCTCCACTTT. This gives the protein CASGQTDSPLHF. V is TRBV6-5 and J is TRBJ1-6; D may be TRBD1 (6 bases). The CDR3 has 12 residues. Germline V gives CDR1 MNHEY, CDR2 SVGAGI. V lost 8 bases and J 8 bases, leaving 10 bases between the germline ends.

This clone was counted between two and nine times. In DNA form, the CDR3 reads TGCGCCAGCAGCATAATCCGGGACAAACTCGCTTGGAGTCAGCCCCAGCATTTT. It codes for CASSIIRDKLAWSQPQHF. The J gene is TRBJ1-5, the V gene TRBV5-1, with D perhaps TRBD1 (6 bases). The CDR3 runs 18 residues. Trimming left V 4 bases short and J 6 bases short, with 26 bases between. The V gene's germline CDR1 is SGHRS and CDR2 YFSETQ. Full variable domain (rest looked up from reference TRBV5-1 and TRBJ1-5): KAGVTQTPRYLIKTRGQQVTLSCSPISGHRSVSWYQQTPGQGLQFLFEYFSETQRNKGNFPGRFSGRQFSNSRSEMNVSTLELGDSALYLCASSIIRDKLAWSQPQHFGDGTRLSIL.

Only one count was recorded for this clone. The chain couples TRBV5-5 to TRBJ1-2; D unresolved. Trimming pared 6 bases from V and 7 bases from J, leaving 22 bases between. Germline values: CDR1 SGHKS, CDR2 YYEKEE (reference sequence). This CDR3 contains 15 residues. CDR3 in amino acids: CASIPTSLPRGGYTF. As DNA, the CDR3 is TGTGCCAGCATCCCCACGAGCCTCCCTCGCGGTGGCTACACCTTC.

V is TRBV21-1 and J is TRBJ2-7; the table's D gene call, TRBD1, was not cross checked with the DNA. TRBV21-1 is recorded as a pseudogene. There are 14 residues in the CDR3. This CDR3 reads CASSKGGQTYEQYF. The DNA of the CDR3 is TGTGCCAGCAGCAAAGGCGGACAGACCTACGAGCAGTACTTC.

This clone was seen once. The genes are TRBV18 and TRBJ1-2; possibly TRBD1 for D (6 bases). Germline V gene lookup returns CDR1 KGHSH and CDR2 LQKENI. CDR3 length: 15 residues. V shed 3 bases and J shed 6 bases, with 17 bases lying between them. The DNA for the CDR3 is TGTGCCAGCTCACCGTTGGACAGAAAAGGGGATGGCTACACCTTC. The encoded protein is CASSPLDRKGDGYTF.

The CDR3 sequence is CASSLRFAYEQYF. The CDR3 DNA sequence: TGTGCCAGCAGCTTGCGGTTTGCCTACGAGCAGTACTTC. This sequence joins TRBV5-8 and TRBJ2-7; D not resolved. V lost 1 base to trimming and J lost 2 bases, with 7 bases between them. Germline V gene sequence: CDR1 SGHTS, CDR2 YDEGEE. The CDR3 spans 13 residues.

Here the CDR3 DNA reads TGTGCCAGTAGAAAGGGACAGGGGTGGGACACCGGGGAGCTGTTTTTT. The encoded protein is CASRKGQGWDTGELFF. J is TRBJ2-2 and V is TRBV19, with TRBD1 matching over 10 bases. After removal of 6 bases from V and 3 bases from J, the junction contained 7 bases not matched to a gene. The CDR3 totals 16 residues. Germline V gene lookup returns CDR1 LNHDA and CDR2 SQIVND (reference sequence).

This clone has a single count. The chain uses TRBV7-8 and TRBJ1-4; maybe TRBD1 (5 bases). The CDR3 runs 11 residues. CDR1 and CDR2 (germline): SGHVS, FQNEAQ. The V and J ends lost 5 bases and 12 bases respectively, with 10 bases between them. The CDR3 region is CASSTRGELFF. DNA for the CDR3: TGTGCCAGCAGCACCCGGGGGGAACTGTTTTTT.

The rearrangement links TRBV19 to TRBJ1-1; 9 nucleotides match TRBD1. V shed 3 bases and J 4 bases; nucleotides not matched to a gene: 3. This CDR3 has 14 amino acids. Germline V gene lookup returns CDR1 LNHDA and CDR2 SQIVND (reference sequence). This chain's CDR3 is CASSMGTGFTEAFF. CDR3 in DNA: TGTGCCAGTAGTATGGGGACAGGGTTCACTGAAGCTTTCTTT.

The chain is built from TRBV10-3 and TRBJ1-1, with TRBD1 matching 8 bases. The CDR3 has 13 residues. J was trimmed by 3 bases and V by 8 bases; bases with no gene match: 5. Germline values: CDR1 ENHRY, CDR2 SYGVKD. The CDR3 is CAIEEGQDTEAFF. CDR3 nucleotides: TGTGCCATCGAAGAGGGACAGGACACTGAAGCTTTCTTT.